Following are 16 T cell receptor beta chains from one sample sequenced in a study of regulatory T cells in long-lasting Graves disease (dated by TCRdb to about 2021). This specimen's time point label, interpreted: newly diagnosed GD, antithyroid drugs for less than 3 months. For both TCR sequencing and RNA sequencing, RNA was extracted from PBMCs using TRIzol. The library was generated by multiplex PCR. The run used an Illumina HiSeq 4000. CDR3 regions were amplified by Arm-PCR with iRepertoire HTBI primers to construct TCR beta libraries. TCRdb trimmed the raw reads at Q25, called clones with MiXCR and kept productive beta chains. CDR3 protein sequences are deduplicated, and each keeps its most common genes and DNA. Present in this sample are roughly 430,000 distinct CDR3 sequences, about 16% of which were seen just once. Jointly, the top ten make up 9.5% to 12% of the sample. These data also formed part of another study, on T cells in Graves' hyperthyroidism and ophthalmopathy.

This sample comprised peripheral blood mononuclear cells (PBMCs), obtained at new diagnosis, from a patient treated with antithyroid drugs. These receptors originate from a woman in her 30s with Graves disease. Donor details come from another sample of the same person, matched by shared clones.

This chain links TRBV12-3 or TRBV12-4 with TRBJ1-6, with D maybe TRBD1 (5 bases). The CDR3 is made up of 15 amino acids. Between the trimmed V and J ends, which lost 7 bases and 1 base, there was a span of 11 bases. The CDR3 sequence: CASTPGESYNSPLHF. The CDR3 region has the DNA TGTGCCAGCACTCCGGGGGAATCCTATAATTCACCCCTCCACTTT.

In this sample, this clonotype turned up many times. The V gene is TRBV7-2, the J gene TRBJ2-2; TRBD1 matches at 10 bases. Germline values: CDR1 SGHTA, CDR2 FQGNSA. With 7 bases clipped from V and 6 bases from J, the junction kept 8 bases outside the gene matches. The CDR3 is 15 residues long. The CDR3 nucleotides are TGTGCCAGCATCAGGGACAGGGGTGGCGCCGGGGAGCTGTTTTTT. It specifies CASIRDRGGAGELFF.

This clonotype has ten or more counts. The V and J genes are TRBV28 and TRBJ2-4, with 8 nucleotides matching TRBD1. The V segment lost 4 bases and the J segment 5 bases; nucleotides outside the gene matches: 7. This CDR3 comprises 15 residues. In germline, CDR1 is MDHEN, CDR2 SYDVKM. CDR3 nucleotide sequence: TGTGCCAGCAGTTCCTGGGACAGGAACCAAAACATTCAGTACTTC. It encodes CASSSWDRNQNIQYF.

This clonotype was seen more than once but under ten times. CDR3 sequence: CASRGRGRPNTEAFF. The CDR3 DNA follows: TGCGCCAGCAGGGGCAGGGGGCGTCCGAACACTGAAGCTTTCTTT. The chain uses TRBV5-1 and TRBJ1-1; 8 bases align to TRBD1. J lost 1 base, V lost 5 bases, and 7 bases had no gene match. The CDR3 loop spans 15 amino acids. Germline V gene data show CDR1 as SGHRS and CDR2 as YFSETQ. Supplemented by reference TRBV5-1 and TRBJ1-1, the full variable domain reads KAGVTQTPRYLIKTRGQQVTLSCSPISGHRSVSWYQQTPGQGLQFLFEYFSETQRNKGNFPGRFSGRQFSNSRSEMNVSTLELGDSALYLCASRGRGRPNTEAFFGQGTRLTVV.

This clonotype came up a few times. This chain joins TRBV7-9 and TRBJ1-3; D call uncertain. With 1 base removed from V and 4 bases from J, the gap between germline ends came to 14 bases. The CDR3 is 16 amino acids. CDR1 and CDR2 from the germline V gene are SEHNR and FQNEAQ (reference sequence). CDR3 sequence (DNA): TGTGCCAGCAGCTTAGTGGCCGGGTTGTTCGGAAACACCATATATTTT. As protein: CASSLVAGLFGNTIYF. Full variable domain (rest looked up from reference TRBV7-9 and TRBJ1-3): DTGVSQNPRHKITKRGQNVTFRCDPISEHNRLYWYRQTLGQGPEFLTYFQNEAQLEKSRLLSDRFSAERPKGSFSTLEIQRTEQGDSAMYLCASSLVAGLFGNTIYFGEGSWLTVV.

This clonotype was seen ten or more times. CDR3 loop: CASSSGGGETQYF. CDR3 DNA: TGTGCCAGCAGCTCCGGCGGGGGGGAGACCCAGTACTTC. The chain uses TRBV7-2 and TRBJ2-5; 8 bases are shared with TRBD2. V lost 4 bases and J lost 5; bases outside the gene matches: 3. The CDR3 contains 13 residues. In germline, CDR1 is SGHTA, CDR2 FQGNSA.

In its sample, this clonotype was seen many times. The rearrangement joins TRBV24-1 to TRBJ1-1; 11 nucleotides match TRBD1. Germline assignment: CDR1 KGHDR and CDR2 SFDVKD. The CDR3 covers 13 residues. Germline trimming cut 5 bases from V and 7 bases from J; bases unmatched to any gene: 2. CDR3 coding DNA: TGTGCCACCAGTGTCGGGACAGGGGGTGAAGCTTTCTTT. This sequence encodes CATSVGTGGEAFF.

The J gene is TRBJ1-5, the V gene TRBV7-3; no clear D. The CDR3 is made up of 12 amino acids. Trimming removed 5 bases from V and 5 bases from J, with 7 bases in between. Germline V lookup: CDR1 SGHTA, CDR2 FQGTGA. CDR3 nucleotide sequence: TGTGCCAGCAGCGCACTCGATCAGCCCCAGCATTTT. It encodes CASSALDQPQHF.

V and J are TRBV4-1 and TRBJ2-7; TRBD2 matches 9 bases. Germline CDR1 reads MGHRA; CDR2 reads YSYEKL. The J segment lost 5 bases and the V segment lost 3 bases, leaving 8 bases of the junction unmatched. The CDR3 extends over 15 amino acids. The CDR3 DNA reads TGCGCCAGCAGCCAGCAAGCGGGAGGTTTTAACGAGCAGTACTTC. Translating it yields CASSQQAGGFNEQYF.

The CDR3 spells CSARQGVYGYTF. CDR3 in DNA: TGCAGTGCTCGACAGGGCGTCTATGGCTACACCTTC. The chain couples TRBV20-1 to TRBJ1-2; 7 bases line up with TRBD1. J lost 4 bases, V lost 5 bases, and 4 bases had no gene match. The V gene's germline CDR1 is DFQATT and CDR2 SNEGSKA (reference sequence). The CDR3 runs 12 residues.

The rearrangement links TRBV4-1 to TRBJ1-5; no clear D. V was shortened by 0 bases and J by 7 bases, with 4 bases between the two germline ends. This CDR3 is built from 12 residues. Looked up from germline, CDR1 is MGHRA and CDR2 is YSYEKL. CDR3 amino acids: CASSQDGQPQHF. The CDR3 region has the DNA TGCGCCAGCAGCCAAGACGGACAGCCCCAGCATTTT.

There are many counts of this clonotype. V and J are TRBV28 and TRBJ2-7, with TRBD1 identical over 9 bases. V shed 6 bases, J shed 3 bases, and the junction held 9 bases outside the gene matches. The V gene's germline CDR1 is MDHEN and CDR2 SYDVKM. This CDR3 contains 15 residues. The CDR3 nucleotides are TGTGCCAGCAGGGGATACTACAGGGGGCACTACGAGCAGTACTTC. Amino acid sequence: CASRGYYRGHYEQYF.

Ten or more counts support this clonotype. The chain carries TRBV4-1 and TRBJ2-2; no reliable D call. This CDR3 spans 14 amino acids. Germline V gives CDR1 MGHRA, CDR2 YSYEKL. Trimming shortened V by 5 bases and J by 6 bases, and 13 bases separated the two germline ends. CDR3 DNA sequence: TGCGCCAGCAGCGGACCCCGTGAAGCCGGGGAGCTGTTTTTT. Translation: CASSGPREAGELFF.

This sequence joins TRBV27 and TRBJ2-1; 11 bases line up with TRBD2. The CDR3 covers 18 residues. J lost 0 bases, V lost 6 bases, and 10 bases had no gene match. Per germline, CDR1 MNHEY and CDR2 SMNVEV (reference sequence). The chain's CDR3 is CASRPIAGGESSYNEQFF. The CDR3, as DNA: TGTGCCAGCAGGCCAATAGCGGGAGGGGAAAGCTCCTACAATGAGCAGTTCTTC.

The rearrangement links TRBV29-1 to TRBJ2-7; 10 bases fit TRBD2. The CDR3 loop spans 18 amino acids. CDR1 and CDR2 from the germline V gene are SQVTM and ANQGSEA. V lost 1 base and J lost 3; bases outside the gene matches: 15. CDR3 sequence reads: CSVEVGVAGGSTGYEQYF. The CDR3 DNA sequence: TGCAGCGTTGAAGTTGGGGTAGCGGGAGGCTCTACGGGCTACGAGCAGTACTTC.

Many counts were recorded for this clonotype. The V and J genes are TRBV2 and TRBJ1-1; tentatively, D is TRBD1 (5 bases). This CDR3 region has 14 residues. Per germline, CDR1 SNHLY and CDR2 FYNNEI. Trimming took off 4 bases at V and 1 base at J, with 10 bases between the two ends. CDR3 residues: CASSGDGGNTEAFF. CDR3 bases: TGTGCCAGCAGTGGGGACGGTGGGAACACTGAAGCTTTCTTT.